This T cell receptor beta chain was captured in a study of blood T cell repertoires in COVID-19 (dated by TCRdb to the early 2020s). Turning to the overall study: The collaborator samples originated in the United States, Italy and Spain and spanned the acute and convalescent phases of COVID-19. The prospective study material was composed of cDNA or gDNA derived from T cells, B-cell-depleted T cells, or PBMCs. Subjects who had been exposed to COVID-19, were actively infected with it, or had recovered from it provided the deeply sampled blood TCRbeta repertoires that made up the dataset. A freely available public database, intended as a resource for researchers studying the immune response to SARS-CoV-2, is where the repertoires were released. The samples were drawn from two sources: the first 160 participants of the ongoing ImmuneRACE study, and 1,000 to 1,500 subjects contributed by 6 global collaborators. A de-identified subject ID, COVID-19 status, age in years and sex were almost always included in the sample metadata. Where available, HLA class I and class II types were obtained from metadata supplied by the sample provider rather than from assay-based typing.

Each collaborating institution followed its own protocols to collect whole blood in K2EDTA tubes. For TCRbeta analysis, collaborators shipped samples in one of three forms: frozen whole blood, isolated PBMCs, or DNA extracted from either of those sample types. Paper-wide results and their limitations: Clinical and demographic metadata were provided uncurated, with the amount varying by source and participant.

Turning to this clone: It lacks a known antigen. No per-base quality is available; no much larger clone lies one base away.

TCRbeta CDR3 regions were amplified from genomic DNA using the immunoSEQ Assay, a bias-controlled multiplex PCR. The study's own analysis went as follows. The number of nucleated cells in each sample was estimated from the amplification of reference gene primers within the assay. To quantify the absolute abundance of each unique TCRbeta CDR3 rearrangement, sequence reads were collapsed and filtered. For each sample, productive Simpson clonality was calculated as the square root of Simpson's diversity index over productive rearrangements. The table was pulled from immuneACCESS by TCRdb, which kept in-frame rearrangements only. Such tables lose some clones; where checked, under half of the loss comes from unresolved V genes, and the rest has no known cause. The DNA gave D and trimming, while V, J and clone size come from that table. This sample lists roughly 120,000 clones; 79% were detected once. The ten largest account for roughly 4% of the sample.

CDR1 and CDR2, looked up from the germline V gene, are SNHLY and FYNNEI. V loses 0 bases at its end and J loses 7 bases; junction bases beyond the gene matches: 9. From the cysteine up to the phenylalanine, the CDR3 has a length of 16 residues. Just CDR3 DNA is preserved here, 48 bases in frame from base 1. The sequence is built from TRBV2 and TRBJ1-5, and 7 bases in between align with TRBD1. Specimen: peripheral blood. The sequence was obtained from a woman aged 80 or older with acute or convalescent COVID-19. CDR3 loop: CASSEAIRGQIQPQHF. The nucleotide sequence reads TGTGCCAGCAGTGAAGCGATCAGGGGACAGATACAGCCCCAGCATTTT.